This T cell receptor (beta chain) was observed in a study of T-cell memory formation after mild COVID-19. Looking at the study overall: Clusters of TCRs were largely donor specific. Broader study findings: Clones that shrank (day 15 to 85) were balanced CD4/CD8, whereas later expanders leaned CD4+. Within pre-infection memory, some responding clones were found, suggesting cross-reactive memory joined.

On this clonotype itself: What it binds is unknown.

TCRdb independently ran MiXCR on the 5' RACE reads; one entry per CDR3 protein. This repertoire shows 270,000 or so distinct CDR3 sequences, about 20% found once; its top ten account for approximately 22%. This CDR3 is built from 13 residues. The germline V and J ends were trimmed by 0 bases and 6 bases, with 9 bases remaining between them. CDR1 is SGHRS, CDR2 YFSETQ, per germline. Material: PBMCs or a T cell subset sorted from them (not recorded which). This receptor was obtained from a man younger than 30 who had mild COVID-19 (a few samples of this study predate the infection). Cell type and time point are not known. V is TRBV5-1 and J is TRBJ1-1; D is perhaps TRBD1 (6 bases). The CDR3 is CASSLDGGSEAFF. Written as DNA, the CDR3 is TGCGCCAGCAGCTTGGATGGGGGCTCTGAAGCTTTCTTT.